This T cell receptor beta chain emerged from a study of beta chain features in type 1 diabetes. Whole-study findings and limits: When Type 1 diabetes patients were examined, their TCRB CDR3s proved moderately but significantly shorter in all four CD4+ subsets.

The authors reverse transcribed all of the isolated RNA, so sequencing captured expressed TCRB transcripts. Here immunoSEQ multiplex PCR was the method, and the copy in TCRdb shows in-frame clones only, minus some. Of about 370,000 clones listed, about 10% were seen once; the top ten hold over 0.45%. This clone was counted a few times. Its antigen is unknown. A read error may produce the germline difference seen at one junction end. This clonotype originated in a young man with type 1 diabetes. Sequencing was done on a sample of central memory CD4+ T cells from blood.

The chain's CDR3 is CASSRSQEAQYF. In nucleotides, the CDR3 is TGTGCCAGCAGCCGATCCCAAGAGGCCCAGTACTTC. The genes are TRBV7-9 and TRBJ2-5; D is unresolved. The CDR3 runs 12 residues. The germline gives CDR1 SEHNR, CDR2 FQNEAQ (reference sequence).